This TCR beta chain was sequenced in a study of T cell repertoires in cytomegalovirus infection. At least ten counts were recorded for this clonotype. Its antigen is currently unknown. The CDR3 is 11 residues long. The germline V and J ends were trimmed by 6 bases and 6 bases, with 8 bases remaining between them. TCRdb re-called the reads with MiXCR, one entry per CDR3 protein. The sample records 900,000 to 950,000 distinct CDR3 sequences, approximately 32% being singletons. Sequencing was performed on cultured CD8+ T cells from PBMCs, taken from culture after CMV antigen stimulation. This TCR came from a human donor in good health (CMV status not recorded). Some clones in this sample may be carry-over from other donors' samples. The V and J genes are TRBV12-3 or TRBV12-4 and TRBJ1-1, with D perhaps matching TRBD1 (5 bases). The CDR3: CASSLGAEAFF. CDR3 DNA sequence: TGTGCCAGCAGCTTGGGGGCTGAAGCTTTCTTT.